Presented here are 6 T cell receptor beta chains from one specimen sequenced in a study of blood T cell repertoires in COVID-19. Only in-frame clones appear in the TCRdb table, and some are missing; sequencing was by immunoSEQ multiplex PCR. The table has under 350,000 clones, 83% seen once. The sample consisted of peripheral blood. These receptors were obtained from a man in his 60s who had recovered from COVID-19.

The gene calls are TRBV19 and TRBJ2-1, with a weak D call TRBD1 (6 bases). Trimming removed 7 bases from V and 0 bases from J, with 13 bases in between. The CDR3 covers 15 residues. Germline assignment: CDR1 LNHDA and CDR2 SQIVND (reference sequence). The DNA for the CDR3 is TGTGCCAGTATCCCAGACAGGTCCTCCTACAATGAGCAGTTCTTC. This codes for CASIPDRSSYNEQFF.

This sequence joins TRBV29-1 and TRBJ2-6; D perhaps matches TRBD1 (7 bases). V was cut by 6 bases and J by 0 bases, with 15 bases left in between. Germline V lookup: CDR1 SQVTM, CDR2 ANQGSEA. The CDR3 runs 16 residues. The CDR3 protein is CSVLTGRTSGANVLTF. The DNA for the CDR3 is TGCAGCGTGTTGACAGGGAGGACCTCTGGGGCCAACGTCCTGACTTTC. The complete variable domain, with remaining parts taken from reference TRBV29-1 and TRBJ2-6, reads SAVISQKPSRDICQRGTSLTIQCQVDSQVTMMFWYRQQPGQSLTLIATANQGSEATYESGFVIDKFPISRPNLTFSTLTVSNMSPEDSSIYLCSVLTGRTSGANVLTFGAGSRLTVL.

About this clone itself: The identical CDR3 is also encoded by other nucleotide sequences in the sample. The chain's CDR3 is CASSAGSYEQYF. CDR3 coding DNA: TGTGCCAGCAGTGCAGGATCTTACGAGCAGTACTTC. V and J are TRBV2 and TRBJ2-7; no definite D call. This CDR3 is 12 amino acids long. V lost 4 bases and J 4 bases, leaving 8 bases between the germline ends. Germline V gives CDR1 SNHLY, CDR2 FYNNEI. Full variable domain (missing parts from reference TRBV2 and TRBJ2-7): EPEVTQTPSHQVTQMGQEVILRCVPISNHLYFYWYRQILGQKVEFLVSFYNNEISEKSEIFDDQFSVERPDGSNFTLKIRSTKLEDSAMYFCASSAGSYEQYFGPGTRLTVT.

The genes are TRBV6-6 and TRBJ1-1; perhaps TRBD1 as D (6 bases). The CDR3 totals 14 residues. V lost 5 bases and J lost 4, with 14 bases in between. The germline CDR1 and CDR2 sequences are MNHNY and SVGAGI (reference sequence). CDR3 nucleotides: TGTGCCAGCAGTCCACAGGGTGCTACCACTGAAGCTTTCTTT. Amino acids: CASSPQGATTEAFF.

The chain links TRBV5-4 to TRBJ1-1; D possibly corresponds to TRBD1 (5 bases). Trimming pared 1 base from V and 1 base from J, leaving 8 bases between. This CDR3 spans 14 amino acids. Germline values: CDR1 SGHNT, CDR2 YYREEE (reference sequence). The DNA for the CDR3 is TGTGCCAGCAGCTTGCAGGGTACGAACACTGAAGCTTTCTTT. Its protein product is CASSLQGTNTEAFF.

This chain uses TRBV3-1 (or the pseudogene TRBV3-2) with TRBJ2-7; possible D gene TRBD1, 5 bases. This CDR3 has 14 amino acids. V was clipped by 3 bases and J by 5 bases, with 14 bases between them. The germline gives CDR1 LGHDT, CDR2 YNNKEL (reference sequence). The CDR3 spells CASSQVTGRHEQYF. For the CDR3, the DNA is TGTGCCAGCAGCCAGGTAACAGGTCGGCACGAGCAGTACTTC.